This T cell receptor beta chain came from a study of blood T cells in healthy people across ages. PCR was performed a second time for about 6 to 11 cycles using a sample-barcoded 5' primer and a J-beta primer mix. TCRdb independently ran MiXCR on the 5' RACE reads; one entry per CDR3 protein. The sample includes 1.2 million to 1.5 million distinct CDR3 sequences, around two fifths of them seen just once. This clonotype was seen only a few times. This CDR3 contains 15 residues. Germline CDR1 SGHAT, CDR2 FQNNGV. V was clipped by 1 base and J by 3 bases; unmatched bases: 5. The genes are TRBV11-2 and TRBJ2-7; 8 bases line up with TRBD2. Sequencing was performed on blood. The TCR was taken from a woman aged 18 to 35 in good health. The CDR3 sequence is CASSLGPSGYYEQYF. The CDR3 DNA reads as TGTGCCAGCAGCTTAGGGCCTAGCGGGTACTACGAGCAGTACTTC.